This T cell receptor (beta chain) was identified in a study of long-term antiretroviral therapy in people with HIV. Study outcomes and limitations: Documentation of ART adherence, viral resistance or therapy changes was absent. Post-ART diversity increased but stayed below transplant donor controls. Clones expanded before ART dominated the repertoire at all time points.

Treatment for every participant with HIV took place in the United States. This clone was picked up a small number of times. Its target is not known. They ran version v3.0 of the immunoSEQ assay at survey level. Assay: immunoSEQ multiplex PCR; the TCRdb copy retains only in-frame clones and omits some. The sample shows 38,000 or so clones, 85% to 95% of them seen only once. This CDR3 spans 15 amino acids. Trimming cost V 0 bases and J 4 bases; bases outside gene matches: 0. Germline V lookup: CDR1 GTSNPN, CDR2 SVGIG (reference sequence). This chain links TRBV30 with TRBJ2-1, with 13 bases matching TRBD2. The receptor comes from a man aged 25 to 45 with HIV. Material: unsorted PBMCs, obtained around 9 years after starting antiretroviral therapy. CDR3 in DNA: TGTGCCTGGAGTGTACTAGCGGGGGGGTACAATGAGCAGTTCTTC. Amino acid sequence: CAWSVLAGGYNEQFF.